This T cell receptor beta chain was identified in a study of T cell changes during pregnancy in multiple sclerosis. V dropped 1 base and J dropped 0 bases, with 9 bases sitting between them. CDR1 is SGHTA, CDR2 FQGNSA, per germline. The CDR3 loop spans 15 amino acids. Clones were sequenced by immunoSEQ multiplex PCR, and TCRdb holds only the in-frame ones, with some missing. The table lists some 100,000 clones, 92% of them singletons, with less than 2% in the top ten. The material was peripheral blood, obtained after pregnancy. The chain has TRBV7-2 and TRBJ1-1; a possible D gene is TRBD1 (5 bases). This clonotype was obtained from a female donor with multiple sclerosis, enrolled in a pregnancy study. CDR3 bases: TGTGCCAGCAGCTTAGTTCAGGGCATGAACACTGAAGCTTTCTTT. Translation gives CASSLVQGMNTEAFF.